Given below is one T cell receptor (beta chain) in context. What it binds is not known. This entry belongs to a study of T cell repertoires in cytomegalovirus infection. Study-wide background: Public TCR beta signatures were indicative of both CMV infection and a matching HLA type. Study results and limitations: HLA-C-restricted CMV-specific TCR beta clonotypes prevailed in the ex vivo response. People with CMV and the relevant HLA were identified by cumulative public TCR beta family frequency.

TCRdb ran MiXCR on the reads and lists one entry per CDR3 protein. This sample has about 400,000 distinct CDR3 sequences, with around a sixth found just once. V lost 6 bases, J lost 4 bases, and 10 bases lay in between. The length of the CDR3 is 13 residues. The source material was PBMCs. The genes are TRBV12-3 or TRBV12-4 and TRBJ2-1; the D gene is possibly TRBD2 (6 bases). This clonotype was obtained from a human donor in good health (CMV status not recorded). Some clones in this sample may be carry-over from other donors' samples. As DNA, the CDR3 is TGTGCCAGCAGCAGGGACTTGTACAATGAGCAGTTCTTC. It specifies CASSRDLYNEQFF.